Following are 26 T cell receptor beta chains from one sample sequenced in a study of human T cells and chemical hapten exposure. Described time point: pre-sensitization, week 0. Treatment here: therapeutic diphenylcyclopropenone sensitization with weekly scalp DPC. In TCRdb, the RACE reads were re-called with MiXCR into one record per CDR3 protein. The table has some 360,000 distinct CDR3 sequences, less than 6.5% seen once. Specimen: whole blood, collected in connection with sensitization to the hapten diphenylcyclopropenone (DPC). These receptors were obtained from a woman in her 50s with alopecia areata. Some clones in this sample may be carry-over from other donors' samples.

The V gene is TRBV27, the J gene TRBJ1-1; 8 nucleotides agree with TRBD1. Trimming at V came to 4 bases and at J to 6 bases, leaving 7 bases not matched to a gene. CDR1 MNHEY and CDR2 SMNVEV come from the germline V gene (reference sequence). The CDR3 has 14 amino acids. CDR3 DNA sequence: TGTGCCAGCAGTTCCAACGCAGGGGGCCCTGAAGCTTTCTTT. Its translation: CASSSNAGGPEAFF.

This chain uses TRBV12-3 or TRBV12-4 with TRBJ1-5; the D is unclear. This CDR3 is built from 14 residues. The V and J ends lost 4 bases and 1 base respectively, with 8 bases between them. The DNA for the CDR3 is TGTGCCAGCAGTTCGACTCCCAGCAATCAGCCCCAGCATTTT. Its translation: CASSSTPSNQPQHF.

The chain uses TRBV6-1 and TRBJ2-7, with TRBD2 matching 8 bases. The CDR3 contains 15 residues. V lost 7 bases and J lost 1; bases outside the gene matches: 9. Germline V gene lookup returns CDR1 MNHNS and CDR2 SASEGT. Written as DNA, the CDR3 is TGTGCCAGCATTCTGGGCGGGACTAGGTCCTACGAGCAGTACTTC. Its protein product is CASILGGTRSYEQYF.

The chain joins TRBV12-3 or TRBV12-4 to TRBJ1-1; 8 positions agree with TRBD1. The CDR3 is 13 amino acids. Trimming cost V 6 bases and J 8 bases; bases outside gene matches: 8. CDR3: CASRPDRGLEAFF. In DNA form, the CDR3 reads TGTGCCAGCAGACCAGACAGGGGTCTCGAAGCTTTCTTT.

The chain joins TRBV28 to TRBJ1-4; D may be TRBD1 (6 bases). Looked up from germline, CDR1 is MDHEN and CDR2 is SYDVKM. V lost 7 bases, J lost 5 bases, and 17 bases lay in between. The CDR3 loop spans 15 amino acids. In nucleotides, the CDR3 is TGTGCCAGCAACTCCCCGGGGGCGGGGAATGAAAAACTGTTTTTT. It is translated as CASNSPGAGNEKLFF.

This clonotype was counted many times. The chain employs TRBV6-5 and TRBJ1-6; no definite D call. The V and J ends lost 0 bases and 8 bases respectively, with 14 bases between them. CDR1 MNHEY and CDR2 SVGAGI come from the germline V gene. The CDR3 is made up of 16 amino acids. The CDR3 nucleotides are TGTGCCAGCAGTTACTCAGTTGCGGGAACGGATTCACCCCTCCACTTT. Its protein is CASSYSVAGTDSPLHF.

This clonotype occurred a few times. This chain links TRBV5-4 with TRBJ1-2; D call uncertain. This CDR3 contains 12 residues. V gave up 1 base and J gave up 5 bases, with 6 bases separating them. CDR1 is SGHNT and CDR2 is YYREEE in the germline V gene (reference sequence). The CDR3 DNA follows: TGTGCCAGCAGCTTGAACCGGTATGGCTACACCTTC. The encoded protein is CASSLNRYGYTF.

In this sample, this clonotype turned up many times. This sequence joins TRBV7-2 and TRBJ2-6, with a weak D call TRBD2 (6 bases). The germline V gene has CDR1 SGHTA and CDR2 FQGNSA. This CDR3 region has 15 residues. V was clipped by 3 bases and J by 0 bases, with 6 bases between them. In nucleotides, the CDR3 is TGTGCCAGCAGCTTGGAGGGCTCTGGGGCCAACGTCCTGACTTTC. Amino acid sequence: CASSLEGSGANVLTF.

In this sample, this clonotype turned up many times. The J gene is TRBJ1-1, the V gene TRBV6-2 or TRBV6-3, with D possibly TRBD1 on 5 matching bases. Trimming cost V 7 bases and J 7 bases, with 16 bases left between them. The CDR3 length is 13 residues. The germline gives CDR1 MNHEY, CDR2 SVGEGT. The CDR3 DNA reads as TGTGCCAGCAAAGTCGGGGCGTCCAGTGAAGCTTTCTTT. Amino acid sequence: CASKVGASSEAFF.

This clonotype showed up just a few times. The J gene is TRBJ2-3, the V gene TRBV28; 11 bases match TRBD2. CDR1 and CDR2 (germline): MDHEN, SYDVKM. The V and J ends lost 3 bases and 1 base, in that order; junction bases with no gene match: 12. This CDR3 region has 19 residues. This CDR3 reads CASSLSLLAGDPGTDTQYF. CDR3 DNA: TGTGCCAGCAGTTTGAGTCTACTAGCGGGAGATCCTGGCACAGATACGCAGTATTTT.

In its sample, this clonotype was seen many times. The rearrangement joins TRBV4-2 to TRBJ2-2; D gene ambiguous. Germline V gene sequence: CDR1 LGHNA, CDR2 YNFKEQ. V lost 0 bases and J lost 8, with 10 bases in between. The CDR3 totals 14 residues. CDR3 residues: CASSQDAGSGELFF. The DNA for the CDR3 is TGTGCCAGCAGCCAAGATGCCGGTTCAGGGGAGCTGTTTTTT.

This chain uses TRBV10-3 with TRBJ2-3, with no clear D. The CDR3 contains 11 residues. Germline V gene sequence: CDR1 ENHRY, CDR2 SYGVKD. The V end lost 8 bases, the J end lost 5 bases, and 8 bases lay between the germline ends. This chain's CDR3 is CAIGSLDTQYF. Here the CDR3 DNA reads TGTGCCATCGGGTCCTTAGATACGCAGTATTTT.

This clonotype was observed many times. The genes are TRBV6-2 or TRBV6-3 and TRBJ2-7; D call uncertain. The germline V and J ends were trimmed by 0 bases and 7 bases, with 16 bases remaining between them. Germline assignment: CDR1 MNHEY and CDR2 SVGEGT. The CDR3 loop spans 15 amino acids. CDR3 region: CASSYSDSPIWEQYF. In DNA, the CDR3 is TGTGCCAGCAGTTACTCGGATTCCCCCATTTGGGAGCAGTACTTC.

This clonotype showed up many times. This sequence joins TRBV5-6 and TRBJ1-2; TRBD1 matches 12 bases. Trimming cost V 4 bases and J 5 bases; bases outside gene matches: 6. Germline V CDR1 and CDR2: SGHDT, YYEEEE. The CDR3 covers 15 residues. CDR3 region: CASSAGTGGPYGYTF. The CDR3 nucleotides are TGTGCCAGCAGCGCAGGGACAGGGGGCCCGTATGGCTACACCTTC.

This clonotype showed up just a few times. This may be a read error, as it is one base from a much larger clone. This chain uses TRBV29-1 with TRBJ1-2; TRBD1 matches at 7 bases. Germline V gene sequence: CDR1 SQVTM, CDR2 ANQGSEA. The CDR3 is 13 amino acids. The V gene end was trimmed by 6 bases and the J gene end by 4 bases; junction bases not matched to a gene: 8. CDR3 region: CSVGDRDFYGYTF. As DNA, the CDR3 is TGCAGCGTGGGGGACAGAGACTTCTATGGCTACACCTTC.

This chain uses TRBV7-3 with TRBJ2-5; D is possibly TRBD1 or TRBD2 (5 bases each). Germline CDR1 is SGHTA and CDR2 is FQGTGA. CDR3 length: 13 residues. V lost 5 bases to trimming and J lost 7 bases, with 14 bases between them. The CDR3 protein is CASSRGPSGTQYF. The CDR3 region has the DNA TGTGCCAGCAGCAGGGGACCGTCAGGGACCCAGTACTTC. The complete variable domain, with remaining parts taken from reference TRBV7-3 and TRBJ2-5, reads GAGVSQTPSNKVTEKGKYVELRCDPISGHTALYWYRQSLGQGPEFLIYFQGTGAADDSGLPNDRFFAVRPEGSVSTLKIQRTERGDSAVYLCASSRGPSGTQYFGPGTRLLVL.

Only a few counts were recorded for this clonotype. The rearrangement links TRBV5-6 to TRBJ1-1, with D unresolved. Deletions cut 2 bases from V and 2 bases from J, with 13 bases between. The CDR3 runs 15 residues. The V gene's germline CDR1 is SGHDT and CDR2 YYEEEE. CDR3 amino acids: CASSFLVGGNTEAFF. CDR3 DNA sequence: TGTGCCAGCAGCTTTTTGGTGGGCGGTAACACTGAAGCTTTCTTT.

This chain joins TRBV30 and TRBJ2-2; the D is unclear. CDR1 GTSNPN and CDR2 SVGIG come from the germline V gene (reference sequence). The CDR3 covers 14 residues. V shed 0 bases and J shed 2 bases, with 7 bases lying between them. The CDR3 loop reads CAWSVGRNTGELFF. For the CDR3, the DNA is TGTGCCTGGAGTGTAGGCAGAAACACCGGGGAGCTGTTTTTT.

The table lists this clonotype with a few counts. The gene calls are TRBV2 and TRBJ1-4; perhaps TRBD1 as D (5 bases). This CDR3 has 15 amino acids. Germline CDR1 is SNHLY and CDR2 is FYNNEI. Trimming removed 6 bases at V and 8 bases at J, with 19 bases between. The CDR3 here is CASSVSGLFGEKLFF. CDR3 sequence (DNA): TGTGCCAGCAGCGTCTCGGGACTCTTTGGAGAAAAACTGTTTTTT.

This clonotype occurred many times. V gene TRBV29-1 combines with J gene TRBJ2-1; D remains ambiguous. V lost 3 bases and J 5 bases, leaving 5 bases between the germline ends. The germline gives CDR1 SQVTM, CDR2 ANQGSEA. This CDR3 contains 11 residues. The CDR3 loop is CSVDSDNEQFF. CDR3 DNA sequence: TGCAGCGTTGATAGTGACAATGAGCAGTTCTTC.

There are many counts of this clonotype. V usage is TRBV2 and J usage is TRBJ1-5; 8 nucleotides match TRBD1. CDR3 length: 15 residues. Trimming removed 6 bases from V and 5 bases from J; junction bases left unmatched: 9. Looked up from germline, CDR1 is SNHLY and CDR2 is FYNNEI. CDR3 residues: CASRRGQGRDQPQHF. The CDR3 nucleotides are TGTGCCAGCAGGCGAGGACAGGGTAGAGATCAGCCCCAGCATTTT. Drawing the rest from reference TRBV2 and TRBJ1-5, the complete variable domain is EPEVTQTPSHQVTQMGQEVILRCVPISNHLYFYWYRQILGQKVEFLVSFYNNEISEKSEIFDDQFSVERPDGSNFTLKIRSTKLEDSAMYFCASRRGQGRDQPQHFGDGTRLSIL.

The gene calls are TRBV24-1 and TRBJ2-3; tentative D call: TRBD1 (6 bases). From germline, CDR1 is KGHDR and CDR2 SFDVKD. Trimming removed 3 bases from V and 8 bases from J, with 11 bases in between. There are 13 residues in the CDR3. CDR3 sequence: CATSDPGAGTQYF. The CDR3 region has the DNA TGTGCCACCAGTGATCCAGGGGCGGGTACGCAGTATTTT.

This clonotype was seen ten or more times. CDR3 sequence: CASSPLASYNSPLHF. The CDR3 nucleotides are TGCGCCAGCAGCCCTTTAGCTTCCTATAATTCACCCCTCCACTTT. The chain recombines TRBV4-3 with TRBJ1-6; D not certain. CDR1 LGHNA and CDR2 YSLEER come from the germline V gene. V was trimmed by 4 bases and J by 1 base, leaving 8 bases between them. The CDR3 is 15 amino acids.

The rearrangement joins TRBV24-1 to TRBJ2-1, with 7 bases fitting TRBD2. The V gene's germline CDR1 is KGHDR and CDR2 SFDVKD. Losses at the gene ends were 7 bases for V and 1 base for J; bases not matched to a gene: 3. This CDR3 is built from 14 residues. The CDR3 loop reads CATRGEGSYNEQFF. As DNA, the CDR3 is TGTGCCACCAGGGGGGAGGGTTCCTACAATGAGCAGTTCTTC.

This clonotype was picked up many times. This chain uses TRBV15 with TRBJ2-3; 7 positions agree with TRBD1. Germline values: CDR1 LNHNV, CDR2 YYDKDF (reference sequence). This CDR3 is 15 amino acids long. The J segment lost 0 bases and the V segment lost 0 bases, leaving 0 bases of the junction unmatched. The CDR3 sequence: CATSREQGSTDTQYF. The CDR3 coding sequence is TGTGCCACCAGCAGAGAACAGGGGAGCACAGATACGCAGTATTTT.

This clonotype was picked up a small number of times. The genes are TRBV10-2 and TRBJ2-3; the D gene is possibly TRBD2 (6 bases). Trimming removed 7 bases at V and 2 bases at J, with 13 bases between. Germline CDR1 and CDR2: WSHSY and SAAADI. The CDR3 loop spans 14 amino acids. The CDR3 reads CASTEGHPTDTQYF. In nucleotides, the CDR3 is TGCGCCAGCACGGAGGGGCATCCCACAGATACGCAGTATTTT.